What follows are 29 T cell receptor beta chains derived from one specimen sequenced in a study of T-cell reconstitution after alpha-beta-depleted transplantation in children. It was with unique molecular identifiers that the TCRbeta library was prepared. TCRdb independently ran MiXCR on the PCR reads; one entry per CDR3 protein. The sample has some 300,000 distinct CDR3 sequences, about 9.3% seen once; the top ten hold approximately 2.3%. Sequenced here: PBMCs from the stem cell graft donor, sampled from the stem cell graft. Receptor source: a human donor who donated a stem cell graft to a child with acute lymphoblastic leukemia.

Only a few counts were recorded for this clonotype. V and J are TRBV4-1 and TRBJ2-1; 11 bases line up with TRBD2. The V and J ends lost 3 bases and 9 bases, in that order; junction bases with no gene match: 7. The CDR3 runs 15 residues. Germline V gene data show CDR1 as MGHRA and CDR2 as YSYEKL. In DNA form, the CDR3 reads TGCGCCAGCAGCCAGGGACTAGCGGCAACAGGTGAGCAGTTCTTC. It codes for CASSQGLAATGEQFF.

The chain is built from TRBV7-2 and TRBJ1-1; TRBD1 might be the D (6 bases). The CDR3 length is 17 residues. V lost 1 base, J lost 0 bases, and 15 bases lay in between. CDR1 is SGHTA and CDR2 is FQGNSA in the germline V gene. The CDR3, as DNA: TGTGCCAGCAGCTTAGTCGGTCCAGGGGCGTTGAACACTGAAGCTTTCTTT. Protein: CASSLVGPGALNTEAFF.

This clonotype was picked up many times. This rearrangement joins TRBV20-1 to TRBJ2-2, with 12 bases that match TRBD2. J lost 8 bases, V lost 2 bases, and 9 bases had no gene match. Germline-derived CDR1 and CDR2 are DFQATT and SNEGSKA (reference sequence). CDR3 length: 16 residues. This CDR3 reads CSARSTSGSATGELFF. As DNA, the CDR3 is TGCAGTGCTAGATCGACTAGCGGGAGTGCTACGGGGGAGCTGTTTTTT.

This clonotype has at least ten counts. The chain links TRBV27 to TRBJ2-7, with 9 bases lining up with TRBD1. The CDR3 has 14 amino acids. V trimming: 8 bases; J trimming: 2 bases; junction bases outside the gene matches: 7. The germline V gene has CDR1 MNHEY and CDR2 SMNVEV (reference sequence). CDR3 DNA: TGTGCCAGCTCGGGGGGACAGGGACCCTACGAGCAGTACTTC. Translation gives CASSGGQGPYEQYF.

V usage is TRBV19 and J usage is TRBJ2-1; possibly TRBD2 for D (5 bases). This CDR3 region has 16 residues. Between the trimmed V and J ends, which lost 3 bases and 0 bases, there was a span of 12 bases. Germline lookup yields CDR1 LNHDA and CDR2 SQIVND (reference sequence). The CDR3 sequence is CASSMATRSSYNEQFF. The CDR3 coding sequence is TGTGCCAGTAGTATGGCCACTAGAAGCTCCTACAATGAGCAGTTCTTC.

The rearrangement joins TRBV5-5 to TRBJ1-2, with 10 bases aligning to TRBD1. Germline trimming cut 0 bases from V and 8 bases from J; bases unmatched to any gene: 10. This CDR3 is 16 amino acids long. CDR1 is SGHKS, CDR2 YYEKEE, per germline (reference sequence). The CDR3 sequence: CASSLAGQGNLWGYTF. DNA of the CDR3: TGTGCCAGCAGCTTGGCGGGACAGGGGAATCTTTGGGGCTACACCTTC.

This chain uses TRBV20-1 with TRBJ2-1; 11 bases agree with TRBD2. Germline V gene sequence: CDR1 DFQATT, CDR2 SNEGSKA (reference sequence). This CDR3 region has 15 residues. V trimming: 6 bases; J trimming: 6 bases; junction bases outside the gene matches: 10. This CDR3 is CSASLLAGAGNEQFF. The DNA of the CDR3 is TGCAGTGCGTCCCTACTAGCGGGAGCGGGCAATGAGCAGTTCTTC.

This clonotype was counted a few times. The chain combines TRBV27 with TRBJ2-4; D unresolved. CDR1 is MNHEY, CDR2 SMNVEV, per germline (reference sequence). Between the trimmed V and J ends, which lost 4 bases and 0 bases, there was a span of 4 bases. This CDR3 has 13 residues. The CDR3 DNA sequence: TGTGCCAGCAGTTGGGGAGCCAAAAACATTCAGTACTTC. It specifies CASSWGAKNIQYF.

This clonotype was seen a few times. The germline gene is not matched at one end of the junction; a read error may be the cause. The rearrangement joins TRBV5-1 to TRBJ1-1; TRBD1 matches at 9 bases. Germline V gene sequence: CDR1 SGHRS, CDR2 YFSETQ. The CDR3 is made up of 15 amino acids. CDR3 DNA sequence: TGCGCCAGCGGCTTGGAGGGACAGGGTAGCACTGAAGCTTTCTTT. Its translation is CASGLEGQGSTEAFF.

This chain joins TRBV5-1 and TRBJ2-2; tentative D call: TRBD1 (6 bases). CDR1 is SGHRS, CDR2 YFSETQ, per germline. The CDR3 length is 15 residues. Trimming left V 0 bases short and J 6 bases short, with 12 bases between. The CDR3 DNA reads as TGCGCCAGCAGCTTGGTGGACAGAGTACCCGGGGAGCTGTTTTTT. Amino acids: CASSLVDRVPGELFF.

This clonotype was picked up a small number of times. J is TRBJ1-1 and V is TRBV7-3; the D gene is possibly TRBD1 (6 bases). The germline V and J ends were trimmed by 4 bases and 3 bases, with 9 bases remaining between them. CDR1 and CDR2 (germline): SGHTA, FQGTGA. This CDR3 has 13 residues. The CDR3 DNA sequence: TGTGCCAGCAGCTGGGACACCGACACTGAAGCTTTCTTT. This encodes CASSWDTDTEAFF.

This clonotype was detected ten times or more. The chain links TRBV6-1 to TRBJ2-3; the match to TRBD1 covers 8 bases. V lost 5 bases and J lost 6; bases outside the gene matches: 4. From germline, CDR1 is MNHNS and CDR2 SASEGT. The CDR3 has 13 residues. The CDR3 sequence: CASSRTGWDTQYF. The CDR3 nucleotides are TGTGCCAGCAGTCGGACAGGGTGGGATACGCAGTATTTT.

This clonotype was counted only a few times. The chain combines TRBV15 with TRBJ1-2; D might be TRBD1 (6 bases). CDR3 length equals 13 residues. Trimming cost V 6 bases and J 4 bases, with 12 bases left between them. Germline CDR1 LNHNV, CDR2 YYDKDF (reference sequence). The CDR3 loop reads CATSSGQFYGYTF. CDR3 nucleotides: TGTGCCACCAGTAGCGGACAGTTCTATGGCTACACCTTC. Full variable domain (rest looked up from reference TRBV15 and TRBJ1-2): DAMVIQNPRYQVTQFGKPVTLSCSQTLNHNVMYWYQQKSSQAPKLLFHYYDKDFNNEADTPDNFQSRRPNTSFCFLDIRSPGLGDTAMYLCATSSGQFYGYTFGSGTRLTVV.

The chain carries TRBV18 and TRBJ1-1, with D perhaps matching TRBD1 (5 bases). CDR1 is KGHSH and CDR2 is LQKENI in the germline V gene. This CDR3 has 15 amino acids. Trimming shortened V by 1 base and J by 3 bases, and 12 bases separated the two germline ends. Here the CDR3 DNA reads TGTGCCAGCTCACCACGAAGGGGCGAGGACACTGAAGCTTTCTTT. Translated, it gives CASSPRRGEDTEAFF.

This clonotype came up a few times. The chain has TRBV29-1 and TRBJ2-7, with D perhaps matching TRBD1 (5 bases). The length of the CDR3 is 13 residues. Looked up from germline, CDR1 is SQVTM and CDR2 is ANQGSEA. Between the trimmed V and J ends, which lost 2 bases and 3 bases, there was a span of 11 bases. DNA for the CDR3: TGCAGCGTTGAACTCCCAGGGTACTACGAGCAGTACTTC. Protein: CSVELPGYYEQYF.

The rearrangement joins TRBV29-1 to TRBJ2-1; TRBD2 agrees at 7 bases. Germline V lookup: CDR1 SQVTM, CDR2 ANQGSEA. The CDR3 length is 17 residues. J was trimmed by 0 bases and V by 0 bases; bases with no gene match: 8. This CDR3 reads CSVEDLLGLDSYNEQFF. The CDR3 bases are TGCAGCGTTGAAGACTTATTAGGACTAGACTCCTACAATGAGCAGTTCTTC.

J is TRBJ2-7 and V is TRBV9, with TRBD2 identical over 10 bases. The J segment lost 3 bases and the V segment lost 2 bases, leaving 8 bases of the junction unmatched. The CDR3 consists of 16 residues. CDR1 and CDR2 (germline): SGDLS, YYNGEE. CDR3 amino acids: CASSVNPVAGGYEQYF. CDR3 nucleotide sequence: TGTGCCAGCAGCGTGAACCCGGTAGCGGGAGGCTACGAGCAGTACTTC.

This clonotype appeared a few times. CDR3 amino acids: CASRRRYSSYEQYF. The CDR3 bases are TGTGCCAGCAGACGACGGTACAGCTCCTACGAGCAGTACTTC. The chain couples TRBV27 to TRBJ2-7; D remains unclear. CDR3 length: 14 amino acids. With 6 bases removed from V and 0 bases from J, the gap between germline ends came to 12 bases. Germline lookup yields CDR1 MNHEY and CDR2 SMNVEV (reference sequence).

This clonotype has more than one count but fewer than ten. The chain carries TRBV12-3 or TRBV12-4 and TRBJ2-3; D uncertain. The CDR3 runs to 12 residues. The germline V and J ends were trimmed by 2 bases and 5 bases, with 5 bases remaining between them. The chain's CDR3 is CASSLRQDTQYF. The CDR3 nucleotides read TGTGCCAGCAGTTTACGCCAAGATACGCAGTATTTT.

This clonotype was found a few times. The CDR3 bases are TGTGCCAGCGGAGGAACCCACTACGAGCAGTACTTC. This codes for CASGGTHYEQYF. The chain recombines TRBV6-5 with TRBJ2-7; D may be TRBD2 (5 bases). The CDR3 is made up of 12 amino acids. V lost 8 bases and J 3 bases, leaving 11 bases between the germline ends. Germline V gene sequence: CDR1 MNHEY, CDR2 SVGAGI.

This clonotype was found many times. The rearrangement uses TRBV4-1 and TRBJ1-3, with D tentatively TRBD1 (5 bases). In germline, CDR1 is MGHRA, CDR2 YSYEKL. The germline V and J ends were trimmed by 0 bases and 4 bases, with 16 bases remaining between them. The CDR3 loop spans 17 amino acids. The CDR3 loop is CASSQDDPGTAGNTIYF. In DNA form, the CDR3 reads TGCGCCAGCAGCCAAGATGATCCTGGGACGGCGGGAAACACCATATATTTT.

This clonotype was detected ten times or more. The chain recombines TRBV28 with TRBJ2-3; TRBD2 matches 7 bases. The CDR3 extends over 17 amino acids. V was pared by 5 bases and J by 2 bases, with 13 bases of the junction left unmatched. Germline CDR1 MDHEN, CDR2 SYDVKM. The CDR3 sequence is CASSTPVGLADTDTQYF. In DNA, the CDR3 is TGTGCCAGCAGTACCCCTGTGGGGCTAGCGGACACAGATACGCAGTATTTT.

This clonotype was seen a handful of times. The chain joins TRBV4-2 to TRBJ1-4, with D possibly matching TRBD1 (6 bases). The CDR3 extends over 16 amino acids. Germline V lookup: CDR1 LGHNA, CDR2 YNFKEQ. Trimming left V 3 bases short and J 2 bases short, with 13 bases between. The CDR3 reads CASSHTGIRTNEKLFF. The CDR3 DNA reads as TGTGCCAGCAGCCACACAGGGATAAGGACTAATGAAAAACTGTTTTTT.

The chain links TRBV4-1 to TRBJ2-7; D gene unclear. Germline loops: CDR1 MGHRA, CDR2 YSYEKL. V was trimmed by 0 bases and J by 5 bases, leaving 20 bases between them. CDR3 length: 17 amino acids. CDR3 in DNA: TGCGCCAGCAGCCAAGAAACGGAGCTCCTCAGCGAGGACGAGCAGTACTTC. Its translation: CASSQETELLSEDEQYF.

The chain joins TRBV5-1 to TRBJ2-5; a possible D gene is TRBD2 (6 bases). The CDR3 has 15 residues. Germline CDR1 reads SGHRS; CDR2 reads YFSETQ. The V and J ends lost 4 bases and 1 base respectively, with 14 bases between them. The CDR3 DNA sequence: TGCGCCAGCAGCCCTCAGGCGGGGAGCCAAGAGACCCAGTACTTC. Its protein product is CASSPQAGSQETQYF.

This chain links TRBV3-1 with TRBJ2-1; D might be TRBD1 (6 bases). The V end was cut by 5 bases, the J end by 0 bases, with 14 bases between. CDR1 LGHDT and CDR2 YNNKEL come from the germline V gene (reference sequence). CDR3 size: 16 residues. The CDR3 DNA reads as TGTGCCAGCAGCTCGTTCGACAGGAGCTCCTACAATGAGCAGTTCTTC. It encodes CASSSFDRSSYNEQFF.

This clonotype came up many times. The chain combines TRBV5-6 with TRBJ2-1; 9 nucleotides line up with TRBD1. CDR3 length: 15 residues. V lost 4 bases to trimming and J lost 1 base; unmatched junction nucleotides: 3. Per the germline V gene, CDR1 is SGHDT and CDR2 is YYEEEE. For the CDR3, the DNA is TGTGCCAGCAGCCCGGGACAGGGATCCTACAATGAGCAGTTCTTC. It is translated as CASSPGQGSYNEQFF.

CDR3 coding DNA: TGCGCCAGCAGCCAAGAACCTTTAAGGGGAGCAGCGGGGGCTAACAATGAGCAGTTCTTC. Protein product: CASSQEPLRGAAGANNEQFF. J is TRBJ2-1 and V is TRBV4-3, with 8 bases identical to TRBD2. Trimming took 0 bases from V and 5 from J; bases not matched to a gene: 18. CDR3 length equals 20 residues. Germline CDR1 reads LGHNA; CDR2 reads YSLEER.

This clonotype showed up many times. The chain has TRBV12-3 or TRBV12-4 and TRBJ2-5; 7 bases agree with TRBD2. The CDR3 is 17 amino acids. V gave up 2 bases and J gave up 2 bases; unmatched junction bases: 11. The CDR3 loop reads CASSLSLGGMGQETQYF. In DNA form, the CDR3 reads TGTGCCAGCAGTTTATCCCTCGGGGGGATGGGGCAAGAGACCCAGTACTTC.